The 22 T cell receptor beta chains below all came from one sample that was sequenced in a study of shared clonotypes between healthy human individuals. Naive CD8 cells lacked CD45RO, underwent positive selection for CCR7 and left out terminally differentiated effector memory CD45RA+ cells. Clones were read by immunoSEQ multiplex PCR, and TCRdb kept only the in-frame ones, dropping some. The top ten hold over 0.095% of the sample, which has around 560,000 clones, 85% to 95% seen once. Sequencing was carried out using naive CD8+ T cells sorted from blood. The receptors here all came from a woman under 40 in good health.

J is TRBJ1-3 and V is TRBV5-6; tentatively, D is TRBD1 (6 bases). Germline lookup yields CDR1 SGHDT and CDR2 YYEEEE. V lost 3 bases, J lost 4 bases, and 11 bases lay in between. CDR3 length: 14 amino acids. The CDR3 sequence: CASSYGQFGNTIYF. The CDR3 nucleotides are TGTGCCAGCAGCTACGGACAGTTCGGAAACACCATATATTTT.

The rearrangement uses TRBV7-9 and TRBJ2-1; weak D call: TRBD1 (6 bases). The CDR3 is 13 amino acids. Germline values: CDR1 SEHNR, CDR2 FQNEAQ (reference sequence). Trimming pared 5 bases from V and 10 bases from J, leaving 15 bases between. CDR3 nucleotide sequence: TGTGCCAGCAGCAACCCAAACAGGGACGAGCAGTTCTTC. The encoded protein is CASSNPNRDEQFF.

This rearrangement joins TRBV14 to TRBJ2-1, with D possibly being TRBD2 (5 bases). The CDR3 loop spans 16 amino acids. In germline, CDR1 is SGHDN, CDR2 FVKESK. Trimming removed 3 bases from V and 0 bases from J, with 12 bases in between. CDR3 nucleotide sequence: TGTGCCAGCAGCCACCTTAGCGCGAACTCCTACAATGAGCAGTTCTTC. As protein: CASSHLSANSYNEQFF. Variable domain in full (rest from reference TRBV14 and TRBJ2-1): EAGVTQFPSHSVIEKGQTVTLRCDPISGHDNLYWYRRVMGKEIKFLLHFVKESKQDESGMPNNRFLAERTGGTYSTLKVQPAELEDSGVYFCASSHLSANSYNEQFFGPGTRLTVL.

The chain joins TRBV6-6 to TRBJ2-1; TRBD2 matches 7 bases. The germline V gene encodes CDR1 MNHNY and CDR2 SVGAGI (reference sequence). This CDR3 has 13 amino acids. The V segment lost 10 bases and the J segment 9 bases; nucleotides outside the gene matches: 12. The CDR3 is CATSSGDSTEQFF. The CDR3 nucleotides are TGTGCCACCTCCAGCGGGGACTCTACTGAGCAGTTCTTC.

The genes are TRBV5-1 and TRBJ2-1; 11 positions match TRBD2. The germline gives CDR1 SGHRS, CDR2 YFSETQ. With 4 bases clipped from V and 1 base from J, the junction kept 4 bases outside the gene matches. The length of the CDR3 is 16 residues. CDR3: CASSQGTSGSYNEQFF. The CDR3 DNA sequence: TGCGCCAGCAGCCAGGGGACTAGCGGATCCTACAATGAGCAGTTCTTC.

This clone occurred a few times. The gene calls are TRBV7-9 and TRBJ1-4, with D uncertain. Germline CDR1 reads SEHNR; CDR2 reads FQNEAQ (reference sequence). Trimming removed 10 bases from V and 10 bases from J, with 19 bases in between. This CDR3 comprises 13 residues. The CDR3 region is CANDEPSSGKLFF. The CDR3 coding sequence is TGTGCCAACGACGAACCTTCCTCGGGAAAACTGTTTTTT.

The gene calls are TRBV9 and TRBJ2-1; TRBD2 aligns across 8 bases. The CDR3 runs 14 residues. After removal of 3 bases from V and 6 bases from J, the junction contained 5 bases not matched to a gene. Per germline, CDR1 SGDLS and CDR2 YYNGEE. The CDR3 nucleotides read TGTGCCAGCAGCGGAAGCGGGAGCGGCAATGAGCAGTTCTTC. Protein sequence: CASSGSGSGNEQFF.

V and J are TRBV19 and TRBJ2-3; a possible D gene is TRBD2 (5 bases). CDR3 length: 17 residues. From germline, CDR1 is LNHDA and CDR2 SQIVND (reference sequence). Trimming took 3 bases from V and 1 from J, leaving 17 bases between them. CDR3 in DNA: TGTGCCAGTAGTATGGGCAGGAGGAGGTGGGGCACAGATACGCAGTATTTT. Residues: CASSMGRRRWGTDTQYF. Together with reference TRBV19 and TRBJ2-3, the CDR3 gives the full variable domain: DGGITQSPKYLFRKEGQNVTLSCEQNLNHDAMYWYRQDPGQGLRLIYYSQIVNDFQKGDIAEGYSVSREKKESFPLTVTSAQKNPTAFYLCASSMGRRRWGTDTQYFGPGTRLTVL.

This chain links TRBV4-1 with TRBJ2-3; D is possibly TRBD2 (5 bases). Germline lookup yields CDR1 MGHRA and CDR2 YSYEKL. This CDR3 spans 17 amino acids. Trimming left V 0 bases short and J 2 bases short, with 15 bases between. The CDR3 DNA follows: TGCGCCAGCAGCCAAGACGTGGTGGAGGCGGTCACAGATACGCAGTATTTT. It specifies CASSQDVVEAVTDTQYF.

The V gene is TRBV4-1, the J gene TRBJ1-3, with D uncertain. CDR1 MGHRA and CDR2 YSYEKL come from the germline V gene. The CDR3 spans 17 residues. V gave up 2 bases and J gave up 2 bases, with 16 bases separating them. DNA for the CDR3: TGCGCCAGCAGCCAATTGGGTATTAGCAGCGCTGGAAACACCATATATTTT. Amino acid sequence: CASSQLGISSAGNTIYF.

The chain has TRBV2 and TRBJ1-2; 7 bases fit TRBD1. The CDR3 has 14 amino acids. V shed 10 bases and J 5 bases; nucleotides not matched to a gene: 13. Germline CDR1 reads SNHLY; CDR2 reads FYNNEI. CDR3 DNA sequence: TGTGCCACCCCGGACAAGACGACAGGGTATGGCTACACCTTC. Translation gives CATPDKTTGYGYTF.

This clone was detected only a few times. This sequence joins TRBV2 and TRBJ2-5; D is unresolved. The end of the DNA fits TRBJ2-7 better, so the J call may be wrong. In germline, CDR1 is SNHLY, CDR2 FYNNEI. This CDR3 contains 11 residues. CDR3 amino acids: CASKGSYEQYF. CDR3 in DNA: TGTGCCAGCAAAGGGTCCTACGAGCAGTACTTC.

The chain has TRBV28 and TRBJ2-7, with TRBD2 as a possible D gene (5 bases). V shed 5 bases and J shed 5 bases, with 19 bases lying between them. This CDR3 region has 15 residues. The germline V gene has CDR1 MDHEN and CDR2 SYDVKM. CDR3 coding DNA: TGTGCCAGCAGTCCTGACCATGGGAGACGTAACGAGCAGTACTTC. Its protein is CASSPDHGRRNEQYF.

V gene TRBV28 combines with J gene TRBJ2-2; D might be TRBD2 (6 bases). Germline V lookup: CDR1 MDHEN, CDR2 SYDVKM. V was clipped by 2 bases and J by 4 bases, with 11 bases between them. This CDR3 has 15 amino acids. The CDR3 DNA follows: TGTGCCAGCAGTTTAGACGGGAGTTTCACCGGGGAGCTGTTTTTT. Its translation: CASSLDGSFTGELFF.

This clone appeared once. Here the CDR3 DNA reads TGTGCCAGCAGTATCTCGTTCTCCTACGAGCAGTACTTC. Translation gives CASSISFSYEQYF. The J gene is TRBJ2-7, the V gene TRBV6-1; no clear D. The germline V and J ends were trimmed by 5 bases and 0 bases, with 8 bases remaining between them. Germline CDR1 MNHNS, CDR2 SASEGT. CDR3 length: 13 residues.

The J gene is TRBJ2-7, the V gene TRBV29-1; D call uncertain. CDR3 length: 15 amino acids. Germline V lookup: CDR1 SQVTM, CDR2 ANQGSEA. V gave up 1 base and J gave up 3 bases, with 16 bases separating them. The CDR3 DNA reads TGCAGCGTTGAAGTTGGGTCTACAACGATCTACGAGCAGTACTTC. It codes for CSVEVGSTTIYEQYF.

The chain uses TRBV27 and TRBJ1-2; 8 bases match TRBD1. CDR1 and CDR2 (germline): MNHEY, SMNVEV (reference sequence). This CDR3 spans 14 amino acids. V was pared by 4 bases and J by 0 bases, with 1 base of the junction left unmatched. CDR3 residues: CASSWTGTNYGYTF. CDR3 coding DNA: TGTGCCAGCAGTTGGACAGGGACTAACTATGGCTACACCTTC.

This clone was detected once. The rearrangement joins TRBV4-1 to TRBJ2-4; D unclear. The germline V and J ends were trimmed by 0 bases and 0 bases, with 9 bases remaining between them. The CDR3 spans 16 residues. CDR1 and CDR2 (germline): MGHRA, YSYEKL. The CDR3 sequence: CASSQEQILAKNIQYF. CDR3 sequence (DNA): TGCGCCAGCAGCCAAGAGCAAATTCTAGCCAAAAACATTCAGTACTTC.

The V and J genes are TRBV5-4 and TRBJ2-2; maybe TRBD2 (5 bases). V lost 6 bases and J lost 5, with 14 bases in between. Germline CDR1 is SGHNT and CDR2 is YYREEE (reference sequence). This CDR3 region has 14 residues. Here the CDR3 DNA reads TGTGCCAGCACGGAAGGAGGCCGAACCGGGGAGCTGTTTTTT. Its protein product is CASTEGGRTGELFF.

This chain links TRBV28 with TRBJ1-5, with a possible D match to TRBD1 (6 bases). Between the trimmed V and J ends, which lost 5 bases and 0 bases, there was a span of 11 bases. The CDR3 sequence is 15 residues long. Germline V gene lookup returns CDR1 MDHEN and CDR2 SYDVKM. The CDR3 here is CASSPTGYSNQPQHF. CDR3 coding DNA: TGTGCCAGCAGTCCGACAGGTTATAGCAATCAGCCCCAGCATTTT.

The V call is TRBV7-9, the J call TRBJ2-7; D call uncertain. The V end lost 5 bases, the J end lost 5 bases, and 7 bases lay between the germline ends. The CDR3 consists of 11 residues. The germline CDR1 and CDR2 sequences are SEHNR and FQNEAQ (reference sequence). CDR3 sequence (DNA): TGTGCCAGCAGCAGGCGTGACGAGCAGTACTTC. It encodes CASSRRDEQYF.

This chain joins TRBV2 and TRBJ2-7; 9 positions match TRBD2. Trimming at V came to 2 bases and at J to 1 base, leaving 12 bases not matched to a gene. CDR1 is SNHLY, CDR2 FYNNEI, per germline. CDR3 size: 18 residues. The CDR3 loop is CASSERGYFSGSSYEQYF. The CDR3 DNA sequence: TGTGCCAGCAGTGAAAGAGGATATTTTAGCGGGAGTTCCTACGAGCAGTACTTC. Combining the CDR3 with reference TRBV2 and TRBJ2-7 gives the whole variable domain EPEVTQTPSHQVTQMGQEVILRCVPISNHLYFYWYRQILGQKVEFLVSFYNNEISEKSEIFDDQFSVERPDGSNFTLKIRSTKLEDSAMYFCASSERGYFSGSSYEQYFGPGTRLTVT.